This T cell receptor beta chain was sequenced during a study of T cells in severe cutaneous drug reactions. Regarding the study as a whole: Blister cells averaged around 32% and PBMC around 5% TRBV12-4 in carbamazepine-induced Stevens-Johnson syndrome or toxic epidermal necrolysis patients.

The donors had carbamazepine-induced Stevens-Johnson syndrome or toxic epidermal necrolysis. Germline V gene data show CDR1 as SGHTA and CDR2 as FQGNSA. This CDR3 is built from 13 residues. Libraries were made by iRepertoire multiplex PCR with TCR subtype-specific primers for bulk and single-cell sequencing. Each sample contributed roughly 90-550 ng of RNA for bulk libraries. TCRdb reprocessed the multiplex PCR reads and keeps a single row for each CDR3 protein, giving no DNA. Its table lists about 9,600 distinct CDR3 sequences. As for this clonotype: Its antigen is undetermined.

The sequenced sample was cells from a skin blister. The clonotype comes from a human donor with Stevens-Johnson syndrome, a severe cutaneous drug reaction. The chain couples TRBV7-2 to TRBJ2-1; TCRdb outputs TRBD2, but without DNA this stays unchecked. The CDR3 protein is CASSLQAGNEQFF.